This T cell receptor beta chain was captured by sequencing in a study of CD8+CD57+ T cells in acquired aplastic anemia. Study-level background: The sorted CD4+ and CD8+ cells yielded an average around 3.2 ug of DNA.

Whoever was chosen for sequencing had shown CD8+CD57+ cell expansion by flow cytometry. Every patient had severe acquired aplastic anemia. Profiles of TCR beta VDJ and CDR3 were generated from a genomic DNA template. TCRdb re-analysed the reads in MiXCR, keeping a single row per CDR3 protein. The data hold 150,000 to 200,000 distinct CDR3 sequences, with 45% to 55% observed a single time. Broader study findings: Both patients and controls carried the same twenty-nine CD8+ CDR3 sequences.

This clonotype was picked up many times. As yet, its antigen is unknown. Trimming left V 3 bases short and J 4 bases short, with 12 bases between. The CDR3 is made up of 14 amino acids. This sequence was found in a human donor with aplastic anemia. Specimen: sorted CD4+, CD8+, or CD8+CD57+ T cells (not recorded which) from PBMCs. The chain is built from TRBV12-3 or TRBV12-4 and TRBJ2-5; D possibly corresponds to TRBD2 (7 bases). CDR3 sequence reads: CASSLEGGRETQYF. Written as DNA, the CDR3 is TGTGCCAGCAGTTTGGAGGGGGGGCGAGAGACCCAGTACTTC.